A single sample is the source of the 26 T cell receptor beta chains below, sequenced in a study of beta chain features in type 1 diabetes. The study reverse transcribed the entire isolated RNA, so it sequenced expressed TCRB transcripts. Generated by immunoSEQ multiplex PCR, the TCRdb table keeps only in-frame clones and is missing some. The table lists 350,000 to 450,000 clones, approximately 15% of them singletons. The sequenced sample consisted of naive CD4+ T cells from blood. Receptors originate from a man aged 25 to 45 in good health.

This clone was seen only a few times. The rearrangement joins TRBV9 to TRBJ1-5; D call uncertain. The CDR3 contains 13 residues. The germline gives CDR1 SGDLS, CDR2 YYNGEE. V gave up 1 base and J gave up 3 bases, with 5 bases separating them. The CDR3 region has the DNA TGTGCCAGCAGCGTAAACATCAATCAGCCCCAGCATTTT. Translation gives CASSVNINQPQHF.

The V gene is TRBV10-3, the J gene TRBJ2-5; 9 nucleotides match TRBD1. CDR1 is ENHRY and CDR2 is SYGVKD in the germline V gene. CDR3 size: 14 residues. V was clipped by 4 bases and J by 4 bases; unmatched bases: 4. The CDR3 DNA sequence: TGTGCCATCAGTGGGACAGGGGTGTCAGAGACCCAGTACTTC. Translation gives CAISGTGVSETQYF.

The chain combines TRBV15 with TRBJ2-1; D assignment may be TRBD1 or TRBD2 (5 bases each). V was shortened by 1 base and J by 8 bases, with 12 bases between the two germline ends. Per the germline V gene, CDR1 is LNHNV and CDR2 is YYDKDF (reference sequence). The CDR3 is 14 residues long. CDR3 region: CATSRGARDHEQFF. CDR3 DNA: TGTGCCACCAGCAGAGGGGCCAGGGACCATGAGCAGTTCTTC.

The V and J genes are TRBV18 and TRBJ1-1; the D is unclear. The CDR3 runs to 14 residues. Trimming took off 2 bases at V and 5 bases at J, with 12 bases between the two ends. The germline V gene has CDR1 KGHSH and CDR2 LQKENI. The CDR3 region is CASSPGQRRTEAFF. The CDR3 DNA reads as TGTGCCAGCTCACCAGGGCAGCGCAGGACTGAAGCTTTCTTT.

This rearrangement joins TRBV30 to TRBJ1-1, with TRBD1 identical over 7 bases. J gave up 7 bases and V 2 bases, and 13 bases lay outside the gene matches. The CDR3 loop spans 15 amino acids. Germline V gives CDR1 GTSNPN, CDR2 SVGIG (reference sequence). In DNA form, the CDR3 reads TGTGCCTGGAGTATAACTCTCAGGGGGACAAGTGAAGCTTTCTTT. This sequence encodes CAWSITLRGTSEAFF.

This clone was counted between two and nine times. The genes are TRBV7-3 and TRBJ1-5, with a possible D match to TRBD1 (6 bases). Germline-derived CDR1 and CDR2 are SGHTA and FQGTGA. With 3 bases removed from V and 5 bases from J, the gap between germline ends came to 8 bases. The CDR3 is 13 amino acids. The DNA for the CDR3 is TGTGCCAGCAGCTTCCGGACAGATCAGCCCCAGCATTTT. Its translation is CASSFRTDQPQHF.

In its sample, this clone was seen a few times. The chain couples TRBV4-2 to TRBJ2-2, with D perhaps TRBD2 (5 bases). Germline V gives CDR1 LGHNA, CDR2 YNFKEQ. With 4 bases removed from V and 1 base from J, the gap between germline ends came to 10 bases. This CDR3 region has 15 residues. CDR3 DNA sequence: TGTGCCAGCAGCCCCCAGGAGGAGAACACCGGGGAGCTGTTTTTT. It yields the protein CASSPQEENTGELFF.

V usage is TRBV9 and J usage is TRBJ1-2; 8 positions match TRBD1. This CDR3 has 13 residues. CDR1 is SGDLS, CDR2 YYNGEE, per germline. Germline trimming cut 2 bases from V and 8 bases from J; bases unmatched to any gene: 5. CDR3 DNA: TGTGCCAGCAGCGTCGAGACAGGGGACGGCTACACCTTC. Residues: CASSVETGDGYTF.

This clone was seen a handful of times. The chain carries TRBV30 and TRBJ2-1, with D possibly matching TRBD1 (6 bases). V shed 1 base and J shed 4 bases, with 17 bases lying between them. The CDR3 extends over 16 amino acids. Germline loops: CDR1 GTSNPN, CDR2 SVGIG (reference sequence). The CDR3 DNA sequence: TGTGCCTGGAGTGCGGAGTGGACAGTGGGGTACAATGAGCAGTTCTTC. Protein sequence: CAWSAEWTVGYNEQFF.

This clone turned up a few times. V gene TRBV7-3 combines with J gene TRBJ2-1; 7 bases are a match to TRBD1. This CDR3 contains 15 residues. CDR1 and CDR2 from the germline V gene are SGHTA and FQGTGA. Trimming at V came to 7 bases and at J to 0 bases, leaving 6 bases not matched to a gene. The CDR3 region has the DNA TGTGCCAGCATCATGGACAGGAGCTCCTACAATGAGCAGTTCTTC. Encoded protein: CASIMDRSSYNEQFF.

This clone has a handful of counts. This chain connects TRBV7-9 to TRBJ1-6; D not resolved. The germline CDR1 and CDR2 sequences are SEHNR and FQNEAQ (reference sequence). V dropped 1 base and J dropped 6 bases, with 10 bases sitting between them. This CDR3 comprises 15 residues. This CDR3 reads CASSLVRAANSPLHF. CDR3 DNA sequence: TGTGCCAGCAGCTTAGTAAGGGCAGCTAATTCACCCCTCCACTTT.

This clone was detected a few times. The gene calls are TRBV2 and TRBJ2-5, with a weak D call TRBD1 (6 bases). Germline CDR1 reads SNHLY; CDR2 reads FYNNEI. V was trimmed by 7 bases and J by 1 base, leaving 13 bases between them. The CDR3 is 14 amino acids. In DNA, the CDR3 is TGTGCCAGCATCTCGAGGGACATCCAAGAGACCCAGTACTTC. It specifies CASISRDIQETQYF. Filled out from reference TRBV2 and TRBJ2-5, the complete variable domain reads EPEVTQTPSHQVTQMGQEVILRCVPISNHLYFYWYRQILGQKVEFLVSFYNNEISEKSEIFDDQFSVERPDGSNFTLKIRSTKLEDSAMYFCASISRDIQETQYFGPGTRLLVL.

This clone has a handful of counts. The chain recombines TRBV2 with TRBJ1-1; weak D call: TRBD1 (5 bases). The CDR3 contains 13 residues. V was cut by 7 bases and J by 1 base, with 10 bases left in between. Germline V gene data show CDR1 as SNHLY and CDR2 as FYNNEI. This chain's CDR3 is CASTTGANTEAFF. In nucleotides, the CDR3 is TGTGCCAGCACCACCGGGGCGAACACTGAAGCTTTCTTT.

This chain uses TRBV7-2 with TRBJ1-5, with 8 bases that match TRBD1. The CDR3 contains 16 residues. Germline trimming cut 3 bases from V and 1 base from J; bases unmatched to any gene: 5. Germline CDR1 reads SGHTA; CDR2 reads FQGNSA. CDR3 DNA sequence: TGTGCCAGCAGCTTCCAGGGGGCGGGGAGCAATCAGCCCCAGCATTTT. Its translation is CASSFQGAGSNQPQHF.

In this sample, this clone turned up many times. The rearrangement uses TRBV7-2 and TRBJ2-3, with TRBD1 matching 9 bases. The CDR3 length is 14 residues. Germline lookup yields CDR1 SGHTA and CDR2 FQGNSA. J was trimmed by 5 bases and V by 5 bases; bases with no gene match: 5. The CDR3 coding sequence is TGTGCCAGCAGCCCGGACAGGGGTCAAGATACGCAGTATTTT. Its translation is CASSPDRGQDTQYF.

The chain carries TRBV27 and TRBJ2-7, with D possibly being TRBD1 (6 bases). The CDR3 covers 14 residues. V dropped 2 bases and J dropped 1 base, with 9 bases sitting between them. Germline V gene data show CDR1 as MNHEY and CDR2 as SMNVEV (reference sequence). CDR3 sequence (DNA): TGTGCCAGCAGTTTAACTGGACAGTCCTACGAGCAGTACGTC. It specifies CASSLTGQSYEQYV.

This clone was detected only a few times. The V and J genes are TRBV6-6 and TRBJ1-6; weak D call: TRBD1 (6 bases). There are 14 residues in the CDR3. Trimming pared 4 bases from V and 7 bases from J, leaving 11 bases between. CDR1 and CDR2 (germline): MNHNY, SVGAGI (reference sequence). CDR3 loop: CASSSTTGNSPLHF. The CDR3 bases are TGTGCCAGCAGTTCCACGACAGGCAATTCACCCCTCCACTTT.

V gene TRBV27 combines with J gene TRBJ1-1; the D is unclear. Trimming pared 6 bases from V and 8 bases from J, leaving 13 bases between. CDR1 is MNHEY and CDR2 is SMNVEV in the germline V gene (reference sequence). The CDR3 loop spans 12 amino acids. The CDR3 region is CASRRRTGEAFF. For the CDR3, the DNA is TGTGCCAGCAGGAGACGGACCGGAGAAGCTTTCTTT.

The rearrangement links TRBV5-1 to TRBJ2-7; D remains ambiguous. V was clipped by 0 bases and J by 2 bases, with 9 bases between them. This CDR3 contains 14 residues. Per the germline V gene, CDR1 is SGHRS and CDR2 is YFSETQ. The CDR3 DNA sequence: TGCGCCAGCAGCTTGGAACCCGGACCCTACGAGCAGTACTTC. It translates to CASSLEPGPYEQYF.

This clone appeared a few times. The rearrangement uses TRBV5-6 and TRBJ2-3, with D unresolved. Trimming removed 1 base from V and 7 bases from J, with 4 bases in between. Germline CDR1 and CDR2: SGHDT and YYEEEE. This CDR3 spans 11 amino acids. CDR3 protein: CASSLLYTQYF. CDR3 sequence (DNA): TGTGCCAGCAGCTTGTTGTATACGCAGTATTTT.

V gene TRBV9 combines with J gene TRBJ2-5; the D call may be TRBD1 or TRBD2 (6 bases each). The CDR3 sequence is 14 residues long. V was trimmed by 6 bases and J by 5 bases, leaving 17 bases between them. The germline V gene has CDR1 SGDLS and CDR2 YYNGEE. The CDR3 sequence is CASNPSGGPETQYF. CDR3 DNA: TGTGCCAGCAACCCAAGTGGGGGGCCGGAGACCCAGTACTTC. Full variable domain (outside the CDR3, taken from reference TRBV9 and TRBJ2-5): DSGVTQTPKHLITATGQRVTLRCSPRSGDLSVYWYQQSLDQGLQFLIQYYNGEERAKGNILERFSAQQFPDLHSELNLSSLELGDSALYFCASNPSGGPETQYFGPGTRLLVL.

This clone occurred a few times. The chain recombines TRBV10-3 with TRBJ2-3, with D possibly matching TRBD1 (5 bases). Trimming cost V 7 bases and J 6 bases, with 14 bases left between them. CDR3 length: 13 amino acids. Per germline, CDR1 ENHRY and CDR2 SYGVKD. The CDR3 DNA is TGTGCCATCAAGGGGTCACTCGACGATACGCAGTATTTT. Its translation: CAIKGSLDDTQYF.

V gene TRBV18 combines with J gene TRBJ1-1; no reliable D call. The CDR3 totals 16 residues. Germline CDR1 is KGHSH and CDR2 is LQKENI. V was cut by 0 bases and J by 6 bases, with 17 bases left in between. The CDR3: CASSPPVPTASAEAFF. CDR3 sequence (DNA): TGTGCCAGCTCACCACCGGTCCCAACCGCGTCCGCTGAAGCTTTCTTT.

The rearrangement uses TRBV14 and TRBJ2-3; TRBD2 matches 13 bases. CDR1 and CDR2 (germline): SGHDN, FVKESK. J lost 5 bases, V lost 3 bases, and 11 bases had no gene match. This CDR3 comprises 18 residues. CDR3 region: CASSQDRLAGGSGDTQYF. CDR3 coding DNA: TGTGCCAGCAGCCAGGACCGACTAGCGGGAGGATCTGGAGATACGCAGTATTTT.

This chain uses TRBV10-3 with TRBJ2-5; the D gene is possibly TRBD2 (6 bases). The V gene lost 7 bases and the J gene lost 1 base, with 13 bases spanning the gap. The CDR3 runs to 14 residues. Germline values: CDR1 ENHRY, CDR2 SYGVKD. The CDR3 DNA reads as TGTGCCATCAATGCGGGGCCAATCCAAGAGACCCAGTACTTC. Translation: CAINAGPIQETQYF.

The chain couples TRBV11-3 to TRBJ2-3; perhaps TRBD2 as D (5 bases). The CDR3 loop spans 14 amino acids. Per germline, CDR1 SGHNT and CDR2 YENEEA. V shed 8 bases and J shed 0 bases, with 12 bases lying between them. The CDR3, as DNA: TGTGCCAGCTCAGAGGGCACTAGCACAGATACGCAGTATTTT. Translation gives CASSEGTSTDTQYF.